Presented here are 24 T cell receptor beta chains from one specimen sequenced in a study of blood T cell repertoires in COVID-19. Only in-frame clones appear in the TCRdb table, and some are missing; sequencing was by immunoSEQ multiplex PCR. The top ten clones hold around 12% of a sample with around 290,000 clones, 75% to 90% of them seen once. The specimen sequenced was peripheral blood. The receptors were gathered from a woman in her seventies with COVID-19, enrolled during active disease.

The chain joins TRBV2 to TRBJ2-6, with 8 bases fitting TRBD1. Germline CDR1 is SNHLY and CDR2 is FYNNEI. This CDR3 is 15 amino acids long. V trimming: 8 bases; J trimming: 2 bases; junction bases outside the gene matches: 5. CDR3 amino acids: CASVGQGPGANVLTF. The CDR3 nucleotides read TGTGCCAGCGTAGGACAGGGCCCTGGGGCCAACGTCCTGACTTTC.

The chain links TRBV19 to TRBJ1-2; 9 bases align to TRBD1. The CDR3 is 13 residues long. The germline CDR1 and CDR2 sequences are LNHDA and SQIVND (reference sequence). V lost 5 bases, J lost 6 bases, and 4 bases stayed unmatched. Here the CDR3 DNA reads TGTGCCAGTAGTGTAACAGGGGGCAATGGCTACACCTTC. This codes for CASSVTGGNGYTF.

The V and J genes are TRBV5-1 and TRBJ2-3, with a weak D call TRBD2 (6 bases). This CDR3 comprises 16 residues. CDR1 and CDR2 (germline): SGHRS, YFSETQ. Trimming took off 7 bases at V and 4 bases at J, with 22 bases between the two ends. CDR3 loop: CASGGASEFNADTQYF. The CDR3 nucleotides are TGCGCCAGCGGAGGGGCTAGCGAATTTAATGCAGATACGCAGTATTTT. Complete variable domain (other parts from reference TRBV5-1 and TRBJ2-3): KAGVTQTPRYLIKTRGQQVTLSCSPISGHRSVSWYQQTPGQGLQFLFEYFSETQRNKGNFPGRFSGRQFSNSRSEMNVSTLELGDSALYLCASGGASEFNADTQYFGPGTRLTVL.

This clone was observed a single time. The gene calls are TRBV6-1 and TRBJ1-1; D unresolved. The germline gives CDR1 MNHNS, CDR2 SASEGT. The CDR3 runs 15 residues. V was clipped by 1 base and J by 0 bases, with 9 bases between them. The CDR3 nucleotides are TGTGCCAGCAGTGAAGGTGGAGAGCTGAACACTGAAGCTTTCTTT. Its translation: CASSEGGELNTEAFF.

The genes are TRBV30 and TRBJ2-1, with 10 bases fitting TRBD2. The germline V gene encodes CDR1 GTSNPN and CDR2 SVGIG (reference sequence). This CDR3 has 13 amino acids. As DNA, the CDR3 is TGTGCGGAAAGACTAGCGGGTCACAATGAGCAGTTCTTC. This sequence encodes CAERLAGHNEQFF. Full variable domain (remainder filled in from reference TRBV30 and TRBJ2-1): SQTIHQWPATLVQPVGSPLSLECTVEGTSNPNLYWYRQAAGRGLQLLFYSVGIGQISSEVPQNLSASRPQDRQFILSSKKLLLSDSGFYLCAERLAGHNEQFFGPGTRLTVL.

The V gene is TRBV4-2, the J gene TRBJ2-1; 9 bases are shared with TRBD2. This CDR3 contains 16 residues. Germline trimming cut 1 base from V and 5 bases from J; bases unmatched to any gene: 6. Germline CDR1 and CDR2: LGHNA and YNFKEQ. CDR3 sequence (DNA): TGTGCCAGCAGCCAAGGACGCGGGGGGGCGAACAATGAGCAGTTCTTC. Protein: CASSQGRGGANNEQFF.

The chain links TRBV30 to TRBJ1-2; D gene uncertain. CDR3 length: 13 residues. Germline V gives CDR1 GTSNPN, CDR2 SVGIG (reference sequence). The CDR3 sequence: CACTGLANYGYTF. As DNA, the CDR3 is TGTGCGTGTACGGGGTTAGCTAACTATGGCTACACCTTC.

The V call is TRBV30, the J call TRBJ2-5, with 9 bases matching TRBD2. This CDR3 is built from 14 residues. V shed 2 bases and J 5 bases; nucleotides not matched to a gene: 6. From germline, CDR1 is GTSNPN and CDR2 SVGIG (reference sequence). The CDR3 DNA reads TGTGCCTGGAGTCAGGCGGGGGGGGCGGAGACCCAGTACTTC. As protein: CAWSQAGGAETQYF.

The chain has TRBV2 and TRBJ1-4, with 7 bases identical to TRBD1. Germline CDR1 reads SNHLY; CDR2 reads FYNNEI. V dropped 6 bases and J dropped 5; count of bases not matched to a gene: 9. CDR3 size: 15 residues. CDR3 coding DNA: TGTGCCAGCAGGGGTACAGGGGTTAAGAATGAAAAACTGTTTTTT. Amino acid sequence: CASRGTGVKNEKLFF.

V is TRBV4-3 and J is TRBJ1-2, with D possibly being TRBD1 (6 bases). Germline V gives CDR1 LGHNA, CDR2 YSLEER. With 4 bases removed from V and 8 bases from J, the gap between germline ends came to 23 bases. The CDR3 length is 16 residues. CDR3 sequence: CASSLEHRETYRGYTF. The CDR3 DNA is TGCGCCAGCAGCCTAGAACACAGGGAAACATATCGAGGCTACACCTTC.

The chain has TRBV19 and TRBJ2-1; 10 bases line up with TRBD2. V lost 3 bases to trimming and J lost 5 bases; unmatched junction nucleotides: 4. The CDR3 spans 15 residues. Germline assignment: CDR1 LNHDA and CDR2 SQIVND (reference sequence). CDR3 bases: TGTGCCAGTAGTATCAGCGGGGGGGCCCACAATGAGCAGTTCTTC. Protein: CASSISGGAHNEQFF. Using reference TRBV19 and TRBJ2-1 for the parts outside the CDR3, the full variable domain is DGGITQSPKYLFRKEGQNVTLSCEQNLNHDAMYWYRQDPGQGLRLIYYSQIVNDFQKGDIAEGYSVSREKKESFPLTVTSAQKNPTAFYLCASSISGGAHNEQFFGPGTRLTVL.

V gene TRBV10-3 combines with J gene TRBJ2-2; D remains unclear. Germline V gene sequence: CDR1 ENHRY, CDR2 SYGVKD. This CDR3 spans 16 amino acids. Trimming left V 2 bases short and J 0 bases short, with 10 bases between. The CDR3 nucleotides are TGTGCCATCAGTGAGGAGAATGAGGCGAACACCGGGGAGCTGTTTTTT. Translation: CAISEENEANTGELFF.

The chain carries TRBV5-1 and TRBJ1-2; a possible D gene is TRBD1 (6 bases). V was trimmed by 0 bases and J by 6 bases, leaving 12 bases between them. Germline V gives CDR1 SGHRS, CDR2 YFSETQ. The CDR3 consists of 14 residues. The CDR3 loop reads CASSLAGGQDGYTF. In DNA form, the CDR3 reads TGCGCCAGCAGCTTGGCCGGGGGGCAAGATGGCTACACCTTC.

This chain connects TRBV5-1 to TRBJ1-1; D call uncertain. The CDR3 consists of 14 residues. The germline gives CDR1 SGHRS, CDR2 YFSETQ. Trimming removed 3 bases at V and 3 bases at J, with 12 bases between. The CDR3 loop is CASSSGRSDTEAFF. CDR3 in DNA: TGCGCCAGCAGCTCGGGGAGATCGGACACTGAAGCTTTCTTT.

The chain employs TRBV5-4 and TRBJ2-3; maybe TRBD2 (6 bases). V was pared by 4 bases and J by 3 bases, with 12 bases between. Germline CDR1 and CDR2: SGHNT and YYREEE (reference sequence). The CDR3 consists of 14 residues. The CDR3 coding sequence is TGTGCCAGCAGCGCTACTAGCTTAACAGATACGCAGTATTTT. Amino acids: CASSATSLTDTQYF.

This chain links TRBV28 with TRBJ2-3; 10 bases align to TRBD2. From germline, CDR1 is MDHEN and CDR2 SYDVKM. J lost 2 bases, V lost 6 bases, and 11 bases had no gene match. This CDR3 is 17 amino acids long. The CDR3 loop reads CASRPSALAGPTDTQYF. CDR3 coding DNA: TGTGCCAGCAGACCTAGCGCACTAGCGGGGCCCACAGATACGCAGTATTTT.

The genes are TRBV5-6 and TRBJ2-2; D is ambiguous. This CDR3 has 12 residues. The germline gives CDR1 SGHDT, CDR2 YYEEEE. The V and J ends lost 4 bases and 7 bases respectively, with 8 bases between them. The CDR3, as DNA: TGTGCCAGCAGCCTTTCTAGCGGGGAGCTGTTTTTT. Protein sequence: CASSLSSGELFF.

CDR3 nucleotides: TGCAGCGTTGATGGGAGCGGGACAGGGGCCCAAGAGACCCAGTACTTC. It translates to CSVDGSGTGAQETQYF. This rearrangement joins TRBV29-1 to TRBJ2-5; 10 bases are shared with TRBD1. This CDR3 region has 16 residues. Germline trimming cut 3 bases from V and 1 base from J; bases unmatched to any gene: 8. The germline V gene has CDR1 SQVTM and CDR2 ANQGSEA. The whole variable domain, remainder taken from reference TRBV29-1 and TRBJ2-5, is SAVISQKPSRDICQRGTSLTIQCQVDSQVTMMFWYRQQPGQSLTLIATANQGSEATYESGFVIDKFPISRPNLTFSTLTVSNMSPEDSSIYLCSVDGSGTGAQETQYFGPGTRLLVL.

J is TRBJ1-3 and V is TRBV23-1, with TRBD1 identical over 12 bases. TRBV23-1 is an open reading frame, and its role is uncertain. This CDR3 has 17 residues. V lost 1 base to trimming and J lost 1 base; unmatched junction nucleotides: 2. The CDR3 here is CASSQWGQGASGNTIYF. As DNA, the CDR3 is TGCGCCAGCAGTCAATGGGGACAGGGGGCTTCTGGAAACACCATATATTTT.

The V gene is TRBV21-1, the J gene TRBJ2-7; TRBD1, the D gene given by the table, was not confirmed from the DNA. TRBV21-1 is a pseudogene. This CDR3 is built from 14 residues. The CDR3 sequence: CASSLQGRYDEQYF. The CDR3 DNA is TGTGCCAGCAGCTTACAGGGCCGGTATGACGAGCAGTACTTC.

V is TRBV19 and J is TRBJ2-1, with TRBD2 matching over 11 bases. The CDR3 sequence is 17 residues long. Germline V lookup: CDR1 LNHDA, CDR2 SQIVND (reference sequence). Germline trimming cut 5 bases from V and 0 bases from J; bases unmatched to any gene: 6. DNA for the CDR3: TGTGCCAGTAGTCGGACTAGCGGGTCAAGCTCCTACAATGAGCAGTTCTTC. It is translated as CASSRTSGSSSYNEQFF.

The J gene is TRBJ2-7, the V gene TRBV4-1; the match to TRBD1 covers 7 bases. V shed 3 bases and J 6 bases; nucleotides not matched to a gene: 5. Per the germline V gene, CDR1 is MGHRA and CDR2 is YSYEKL. This CDR3 contains 13 residues. The CDR3 protein is CASSQTGPGEQYF. The CDR3 nucleotides read TGCGCCAGCAGCCAGACAGGGCCCGGCGAGCAGTACTTC.

The V call is TRBV7-3, the J call TRBJ2-1, with 10 positions matching TRBD2. The germline V gene encodes CDR1 SGHTA and CDR2 FQGTGA. The trim removed 1 base at V and 6 bases at J, leaving 6 bases unmatched. CDR3 length: 16 amino acids. The CDR3: CASSLNPGLAINEQFF. As DNA, the CDR3 is TGTGCCAGCAGCTTAAATCCGGGACTAGCGATCAATGAGCAGTTCTTC.

In the case of this clone: The junction shows a germline mismatch at one end, possibly a read error. The chain carries TRBV11-2 and TRBJ2-1; 9 bases are shared with TRBD1. The CDR3 runs 12 residues. Germline lookup yields CDR1 SGHAT and CDR2 FQNNGV. CDR3 residues: CASSLVTGGFIF. In nucleotides, the CDR3 is TGTGCCAGCAGCTTAGTAACAGGGGGCTTCATCTTC.